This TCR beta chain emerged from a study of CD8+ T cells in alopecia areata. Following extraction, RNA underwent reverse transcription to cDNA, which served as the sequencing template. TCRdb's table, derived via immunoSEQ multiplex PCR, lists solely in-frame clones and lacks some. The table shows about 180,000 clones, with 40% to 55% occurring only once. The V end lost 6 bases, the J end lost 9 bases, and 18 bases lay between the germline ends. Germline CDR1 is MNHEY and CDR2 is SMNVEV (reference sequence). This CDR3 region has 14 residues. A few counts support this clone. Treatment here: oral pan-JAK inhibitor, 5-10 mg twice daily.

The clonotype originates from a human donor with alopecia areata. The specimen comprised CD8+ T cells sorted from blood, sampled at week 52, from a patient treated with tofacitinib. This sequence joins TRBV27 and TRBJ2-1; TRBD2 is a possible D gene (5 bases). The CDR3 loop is CASRPSVSAGEQFF. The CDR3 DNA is TGTGCCAGCAGACCTTCGGTCTCTGCGGGTGAGCAGTTCTTC.